This TCR beta chain emerged from a study of blood T cell repertoires in COVID-19 (TCRdb year 2020). In the study overall: For ImmuneRACE Cohort 3, a participant was defined as recovered based on two consecutive negative NP/OP PCR tests, clearance by a healthcare professional, or resolution of symptoms. The collaborator samples originated in the United States, Italy and Spain and spanned the acute and convalescent phases of COVID-19. The material from the prospective study consisted of cDNA or gDNA derived from T cells, B-cell-depleted T cells, or PBMCs. The dataset comprised deeply sampled blood TCRbeta repertoires from subjects exposed to, actively infected with, or recovered from COVID-19. A freely available public database, intended as a resource for researchers studying the immune response to SARS-CoV-2, is where the repertoires were released. Samples came from the ongoing ImmuneRACE study (first 160 participants) plus 1,254 subjects from 6 global collaborators. Sample metadata almost always included a de-identified subject ID, COVID-19 status, age in years and sex. Where available, HLA class I and class II types were taken from metadata supplied by the sample provider and were not determined by assay-based typing. Study-level results and caveats: The quantity of clinical and demographic metadata differed by source and by participant and was supplied without curation.

The immunoSEQ Assay, a bias-controlled multiplex PCR, was used to amplify TCRbeta CDR3 regions from genomic DNA. Processing in the source paper ran as follows. The number of nucleated cells in each sample was estimated from the amplification of reference gene primers within the assay. Sequence reads were collapsed and filtered to measure the absolute abundance of every unique TCRbeta CDR3 rearrangement. For each sample, productive Simpson clonality was calculated as the square root of Simpson's diversity index across productive rearrangements. In its TCRdb copy, this immuneACCESS table keeps in-frame sequences only and misses some clones. Where compared with another copy, unresolved V genes explain less than half of these, and the others have no known cause. That table gives V, J and clone size, and the DNA gave D and trimming. This sample holds 400,000 or so clones; over 75% were observed only once. The ten largest make up less than 2.5% of the sample.

The CDR1 and CDR2 encoded by the germline V gene are SGDLS and YYNGEE. V and J are trimmed by 6 bases and 8 bases, and the gene matches miss 15 bases of the junction. The CDR3 sequence holds 18 residues, the cysteine and phenylalanine included. Just CDR3 DNA is preserved here, 54 bases in frame from base 1. Comment on this clone: The clone's antigen remains unknown. Per-nucleotide qualities are absent, and no much larger clonotype sits a single base away.

Participants in the prospective study were enrolled through a virtual design, were aged about 18 to 100 years, and lived in 24 United States geographic areas. Cohort assignment in the prospective study relied on participant-reported clinical history from a screening survey and a study questionnaire. Each participant in the prospective study had whole blood, serum and a nasopharyngeal or oropharyngeal swab collected by mobile phlebotomists. Additional blood draws and questionnaires over a 2-month period could optionally be provided by prospective study participants. Blood samples from the prospective study were shipped frozen or at room temperature prior to DNA extraction.

Recombination connected TRBV9 to TRBJ2-1; 15 of the junction bases match TRBD2. The receptor comes from a man in his forties or fifties in a cohort exposed to, infected with or recovered from COVID-19 (not recorded which). Sequencing was carried out using PBMCs or T cells enriched from blood (not recorded which). The CDR3 region: CASTQRGLAGGSRDEQFF. The nucleotide sequence is TGTGCCAGCACACAGAGGGGACTAGCGGGAGGCTCTAGGGATGAGCAGTTCTTC.